This T cell receptor (beta chain) appears in the sequencing data of a study of T cell clonality in common variable immunodeficiency. The study's findings and limits: CVID subjects shared fewer TCRbeta clones than healthy controls did. In common variable immunodeficiency, TCR beta chains reportedly carried fewer deletions and N-nucleotide insertions. Authors noted CVID clonality's cause needs subpopulation repertoire sequencing. Compared with healthy controls, CVID subjects showed increased TCRbeta clonality, mostly in about a third.

Profiled with immunoSEQ multiplex PCR; TCRdb holds only in-frame clones, not every one. The record shows approximately 64,000 clones for this sample, with no singletons present. Many counts were recorded for this clone. Its antigen remains unidentified. The read terminates 3 residues before the CDR3 end, so the remaining end is supplied by the germline J gene. The V end was cut by 1 base, the J end by 5 bases, with 7 bases between. Germline V gene sequence: CDR1 SGHDT, CDR2 YYEEEE. The CDR3 sequence is 12 residues long. The material sequenced was peripheral blood mononuclear cells. This receptor was identified in a person aged 18 to 75 in good health. The gene calls are TRBV5-6 and TRBJ2-7; the D gene is possibly TRBD1 (5 bases). CDR3 DNA (partial): TGTGCCAGCAGCTTGTGGGGCGACGAG. Translated, it gives CASSLWGDE. The entire CDR3 is CASSLWGDEQYF. The full variable domain, with the rest looked up from reference TRBV5-6 and TRBJ2-7, is DAGVTQSPTHLIKTRGQQVTLRCSPKSGHDTVSWYQQALGQGPQFIFQYYEEEERQRGNFPDRFSGHQFPNYSSELNVNALLLGDSALYLCASSLWGDEQYFGPGTRLTVT.